Below, 14 T cell receptor beta chains from the same sample are listed, as sequenced in a study of human CD4 T cells and Enterobacteriaceae. CFSE-low CD25+ ICOS+ proliferating activated T cells were FACS-sorted after 6-7 days. Memory CD4+ T cells were CFSE-labeled and cultured 2:1 with antigen-pulsed autologous monocytes. All CD4+ cells other than CD45RA+CCR7+CD95- naive cells were sorted as memory, over 95% pure. The repertoire was sequenced with immunoSEQ multiplex PCR; TCRdb's copy has only in-frame clones and lacks some. The top ten hold approximately 50% of the sample, which has approximately 190 clones, roughly 44% seen once. The sample was bacteria-reactive CD4+ T cells grown in culture. The subset is: CFSE-low proliferating memory CD4 T cells sorted after in vitro stimulation with a heat-inactivated bacterium or M. tuberculosis lysate. The receptors shown here come from a human donor in good health.

The chain carries TRBV6-7 and TRBJ2-6, with D unresolved. TRBV6-7 carries the ORF label, with uncertain function. This CDR3 comprises 18 residues. Between the trimmed V and J ends, which lost 4 bases and 5 bases, there was a span of 21 bases. CDR3 residues: CASSLHGRLQSRANVLTF. The CDR3 nucleotides read TGTGCCAGCAGTTTGCACGGGCGTTTACAAAGTCGGGCCAACGTCCTGACTTTC.

The chain recombines TRBV5-6 with TRBJ2-1; 9 bases map to TRBD1. This CDR3 contains 14 residues. With V trimmed by 5 bases and J by 5 bases, 5 bases remained unmatched. CDR1 and CDR2 from the germline V gene are SGHDT and YYEEEE. The CDR3 nucleotides are TGTGCCAGCAGAAGGGACAGGGCGAACAATGAGCAGTTCTTC. It codes for CASRRDRANNEQFF. The full variable domain, in which reference TRBV5-6 and TRBJ2-1 provide the parts outside the CDR3, is DAGVTQSPTHLIKTRGQQVTLRCSPKSGHDTVSWYQQALGQGPQFIFQYYEEEERQRGNFPDRFSGHQFPNYSSELNVNALLLGDSALYLCASRRDRANNEQFFGPGTRLTVL.

By sample fraction, this clone is large (0.1 to 1%). With only one base between it and a far larger clone, this is likely a read error. This chain uses TRBV11-2 with TRBJ2-5; 9 nucleotides agree with TRBD2. Germline CDR1 reads SGHAT; CDR2 reads FQNNGV. This CDR3 is 15 amino acids long. The CDR3, as DNA: TGTGCCAGCCGCTTTGGGGCGGGGGGGCGAGAGACCCAGTACTTC. Protein: CASRFGAGGRETQYF.

This clone was counted only a few times. The chain is built from TRBV4-1 and TRBJ1-4; tentative D call: TRBD1 (5 bases). Trimming pared 1 base from V and 8 bases from J, leaving 14 bases between. This CDR3 has 15 residues. Germline lookup yields CDR1 MGHRA and CDR2 YSYEKL. CDR3 amino acids: CASSQGGTRSEKLFF. The CDR3 DNA follows: TGCGCCAGCAGCCAAGGCGGGACGCGGTCCGAAAAACTGTTTTTT.

This clone showed up just a few times. Being one base from a much bigger clone, this may be a read error. This sequence joins TRBV28 and TRBJ2-5; 9 bases map to TRBD2. CDR3 length equals 15 residues. Germline CDR1 reads MDHEN; CDR2 reads SYDVKM. V dropped 6 bases and J dropped 4; count of bases not matched to a gene: 9. The CDR3: CASSFGAGGRETQYF. CDR3 bases: TGTGCCAGCAGCTTTGGGGCGGGGGGGCGAGAGACCCAGTACTTC.

Concerning this clone: A much larger clone sits a single nucleotide away, making a read error possible. The J gene is TRBJ2-6, the V gene TRBV28; TRBD1 agrees at 12 bases. The CDR3 contains 18 residues. Losses at the gene ends were 4 bases for V and 2 bases for J; bases not matched to a gene: 6. CDR1 is MDHEN and CDR2 is SYDVKM in the germline V gene. Here the CDR3 DNA reads TGTGCCAGCAGTTGGGGGGACAGGGGGCGGGCTGGGGCCAACGTCCTGACTTTC. It encodes CASSWGDRGRAGANVLTF.

In its sample, this clone ranks as large (0.1 to 1%). V gene TRBV6-1 combines with J gene TRBJ2-7; 9 nucleotides align to TRBD2. CDR3 length: 15 amino acids. V was clipped by 11 bases and J by 2 bases; unmatched bases: 13. The V gene's germline CDR1 is MNHNS and CDR2 SASEGT. CDR3 sequence: CASHSGGPTTYEQYF. DNA of the CDR3: TGTGCCTCCCACAGCGGGGGGCCTACAACCTACGAGCAGTACTTC.

The chain has TRBV2 and TRBJ2-7, with D perhaps matching TRBD1 or TRBD2 (6 bases each). Trimming pared 8 bases from V and 3 bases from J, leaving 8 bases between. CDR3 size: 11 residues. The germline gives CDR1 SNHLY, CDR2 FYNNEI. This CDR3 is CASRGLYEQYF. In DNA form, the CDR3 reads TGTGCCAGCCGGGGGCTCTACGAGCAGTACTTC.

V usage is TRBV7-8 and J usage is TRBJ2-7, with D unresolved. V was pared by 0 bases and J by 0 bases, with 6 bases between. The CDR3 spans 14 residues. CDR1 SGHVS and CDR2 FQNEAQ come from the germline V gene. CDR3 region: CASSLAVSSYEQYF. Here the CDR3 DNA reads TGTGCCAGCAGCTTAGCGGTTAGCTCCTACGAGCAGTACTTC.

In this sample, this clone is large. The gene calls are TRBV28 and TRBJ2-6; 12 positions match TRBD1. The germline V gene encodes CDR1 MDHEN and CDR2 SYDVKM. CDR3 length: 18 residues. Losses at the gene ends were 4 bases for V and 1 base for J; bases not matched to a gene: 5. CDR3 in amino acids: CASSWGDRGRSGANVLTF. The DNA of the CDR3 is TGTGCCAGCAGTTGGGGGGACAGGGGGCGGTCTGGGGCCAACGTCCTGACTTTC.

By sample share, this clone is large (0.1 to 1%). The chain joins TRBV18 to TRBJ2-1, with 9 bases lining up with TRBD1. The germline V gene encodes CDR1 KGHSH and CDR2 LQKENI. The CDR3 contains 14 residues. V dropped 5 bases and J dropped 7; count of bases not matched to a gene: 6. CDR3 sequence reads: CASSNQGQGNEQFF. CDR3 in DNA: TGTGCCAGCTCAAACCAGGGACAGGGAAATGAGCAGTTCTTC.

This clone is deemed large (0.1 to 1%). V gene TRBV6-6 combines with J gene TRBJ1-1, with 10 positions matching TRBD1. This CDR3 comprises 14 residues. The trim removed 4 bases at V and 4 bases at J, leaving 3 bases unmatched. Germline V CDR1 and CDR2: MNHNY, SVGAGI (reference sequence). CDR3 loop: CASSWGTGATEAFF. CDR3 bases: TGTGCCAGCAGTTGGGGGACAGGGGCCACTGAAGCTTTCTTT.

This clone was found a few times. This may come from a read error, since a much larger clone is one base off. The chain uses TRBV11-1 and TRBJ2-5; 9 nucleotides line up with TRBD2. Germline trimming cut 3 bases from V and 4 bases from J; bases unmatched to any gene: 6. Per the germline V gene, CDR1 is SGHAT and CDR2 is FQDESV (reference sequence). This CDR3 is 15 amino acids long. The CDR3 DNA reads as TGTGCCAGCAGCTTTGGGGCGGGGGGGCGAGAGACCCAGTACTTC. Translation: CASSFGAGGRETQYF.

By sample fraction, this clone is large. V and J are TRBV11-3 and TRBJ1-1; D call uncertain. From germline, CDR1 is SGHNT and CDR2 YENEEA. The CDR3 loop spans 15 amino acids. The germline V and J ends were trimmed by 0 bases and 4 bases, with 12 bases remaining between them. CDR3 sequence: CASSLEGTRGTEAFF. DNA for the CDR3: TGTGCCAGCAGCTTAGAAGGCACACGGGGCACTGAAGCTTTCTTT. Drawing the rest from reference TRBV11-3 and TRBJ1-1, the complete variable domain is EAGVVQSPRYKIIEKKQPVAFWCNPISGHNTLYWYLQNLGQGPELLIRYENEEAVDDSQLPKDRFSAERLKGVDSTLKIQPAELGDSAVYLCASSLEGTRGTEAFFGQGTRLTVV.